This entry features one T cell receptor beta chain sequence. At least ten counts were recorded for this clonotype. There is no known antigen for this receptor. The sample holds no much larger clone one base away, and base qualities are not on file. All donors were healthy Caucasians. Miltenyi CD45RO+ enrichment and human naive T-cell isolation kits were used to isolate memory (CD45RO+) and naive T cells from PBMC. This record comes from a study of identical twins (dated by TCRdb to between 2015 and 2016). Background for the entire study: To test whether fetal clonotypes persist, this study deep-sequenced TCR alpha and beta repertoires from monozygotic twins, from unrelated adults of various ages, and from cord blood. To rule out contamination, replicate twin experiments were performed at different times with different library preparation protocols.

Overall study results and their limits: Compared with coincidental sharing between unrelated individuals, an excess of low generation-probability sequences was observed among out-of-frame TCR alpha sequences shared between twins. In monozygotic twins, recombination models systematically underestimated out-of-frame TCR alpha sharing, but the models matched the sharing seen between unrelated individuals. Fewer insertions were carried by abundant cord blood beta clonotypes, a similar but weaker trend appeared in young adult naive repertoires, and no such trend appeared in memory repertoires. In beta out-of-frame sequences, excess twin sharing was weaker, because having fewer shared sequences lowered the signal-to-noise ratio. Conclusions relied on cross-sectional statistical analysis, since the same donors could not be followed over many years. Zero-insertion analyses could be partly confounded by invariant T cells such as MAIT and iNKT, though diverse VJ usage argued against such confounding for most clonotypes.

The library was generated by 5' RACE. Sequencer: Illumina HiSeq 2000. A universal primer binding site was introduced by template switching, and a unique molecular identifier was present in the final cDNA, enabling accurate counting of TCR cDNA molecules. Specific primers in the conserved constant-segment region were used to synthesize first-strand cDNA for TCR alpha and beta chains. Each cDNA library was double barcoded, with a SMART-Mk sample barcode plus Illumina barcodes, to control for contamination. Two successive PCR steps introduced TruSeq adapter sequences along with Illumina sample barcodes. The Illumina HiSeq platform was used with custom primers to sequence TCR alpha and beta cDNA libraries. Concerning the study's data processing: Unique molecular identifiers were extracted from raw reads with MiGEC, and CDR3 positions were determined with MiXCR. Recombination models were inferred per individual with the repgenHMM and IGoR tools using an EM algorithm. Shared clonotype analysis was performed with the tcR package in R, normalizing sharing by the product of cloneset sizes. To study raw recombination free of thymic and clonal selection effects, out-of-frame nonproductive sequences were analyzed. TCRdb reprocessed the public reads (quality trimming at Q25 with fastp, clone calling with MiXCR) and kept in-frame beta chains. All rows with the same CDR3 protein become a single entry with the most common DNA and genes. TCRdb, rather than the study authors, made the V and J calls. Present in this sample are about 150,000 distinct CDR3 sequences, approximately 3.5% of which were seen just once. The top ten clones comprise around 8.1% of the sample.

The CDR3, cysteine through phenylalanine, is 12 amino acids long. Only the CDR3 DNA is retained, 36 bases long and in frame from the first base. V gives up 5 bases and J gives up 10 bases, and the segment between their germline ends measures 12 bases. The rearranged chain carries TRBV12-3 or TRBV12-4 and TRBJ2-1; TRBD1 is possibly the D segment (7 matching bases). The sequence derives from a man between 18 and 29 years old in good health. Sequenced: memory T cells sorted from blood. The label giving this sample's cell subset or site can be read as: CD45RO+ enriched T cells. The CDR3 protein sequence reads: CASSQGGREQFF. DNA sequence: TGTGCCAGCAGTCAGGGGGGCCGGGAGCAGTTCTTC.